What follows describes a single T cell receptor (beta chain). This clone's antigen is unknown. No base-level quality is on record; no much larger clone is a single base apart. PTCy-treated patients were drawn from a prospective multi-institutional clinical trial. Mononuclear cells from peripheral blood and bone marrow were separated by Ficoll-Hypaque density centrifugation and then cryopreserved. The sample is drawn from a study of T cells after posttransplantation cyclophosphamide listed by TCRdb under 2016. A note on the overall study: Using TRB sequencing, the study followed how the T cell repertoire rebuilt after myeloablative bone marrow transplantation with posttransplantation cyclophosphamide given as GVHD prophylaxis. Public TRB sequences were checked against a database of over 3,000 sequences associated with responses to pathogens, tumor antigens, self-antigens and alloantigens. Antigen receptor sequencing covered samples from a few dozen PTCy-treated patients and approximately 15 of their related bone marrow donors. Blood from all 34 PTCy patients who had 1-year posttransplant specimens underwent TRB sequencing. Because TRA and TRB clonality were tightly correlated in several samples, subsequent TCR analyses were focused on TRB only. TRB sequencing was also done on up to about 3 additional blood samples from 2 to 5.2 years after transplant in 3 patients, and on pretransplant blood from several patients. The study at large found these results: Donor-recipient similarity was low at 1-2 months but increased during the first year, and donor CD8+ memory clones often dominated later blood repertoires. The TRB repertoires of T cells infiltrating skin or GI tract showed only limited overlap with the TRB repertoires of T cells in blood. Across the 35 to 55 patients, TRB clonality was highly associated with recipient CMV seropositivity and CMV reactivation, and diversity with PTCy was similar to that in the CNI/methotrexate controls.

Genomic DNA was the input for TRB sequencing, which was run either with the immunoSEQ assay at survey resolution or with the hsTCRB kit. For the original study's pipeline: Initial read processing used immunoSEQ software, and repertoire analyses used the LymphoSeq R package. Clonality was calculated as 1 minus normalized Shannon entropy, and the Gini coefficient was also calculated for each TRB dataset. Phenotypes of unsorted samples were inferred by mapping TRB sequences from sorted subsets of the recipient or donor onto unsorted samples of the same recipient. Sourced from immuneACCESS, this table was stored by TCRdb with only in-frame sequences that have V and J called. A share of the clones is absent; for the studies checked, an unresolved V gene accounts for under half, and the remainder has no known explanation. V and J calls and clone size follow that table, whereas D and trimming were derived from the DNA. The sample yields 25,000 to 35,000 clones; around 90% were counted once. The ten top clones hold about 15% of the sample.

The germline V gene supplies CDR1 SQVTM and CDR2 ANQGSEA. Reading from cysteine to phenylalanine, the CDR3 counts 13 amino acids. The CDR3 DNA has 39 bases and is translated from base 1. The sequence derives from a woman aged 40 to 55 with a blood cancer, CMV-positive, and with a related stem cell donor. Sequencing input: PBMCs. The chain is made from TRBV29-1 and TRBJ2-1; D gene: possibly TRBD1, on 5 matching bases. The CDR3 corresponds to CSVRDRLLNEQFF. The DNA reads TGCAGTGTTCGCGACAGACTCCTCAATGAGCAGTTCTTC.